This T cell receptor beta chain was captured by sequencing in a study of shared clonotypes between healthy human individuals. The CDR3 sequence is 14 residues long. Trimming removed 7 bases from V and 9 bases from J, with 19 bases in between. CDR1 and CDR2 from the germline V gene are SNHLY and FYNNEI. This table comes from immunoSEQ multiplex PCR, and its TCRdb copy is limited to in-frame clones, with some not included. Among roughly 2.5 million clones listed, 85% to 95% were seen once. The source of this sequence is a man aged 18 to 30 in good health. The sequencing input was naive CD4+ T cells sorted from blood. Specified subset: CD45RA+ positively selected. The genes are TRBV2 and TRBJ1-5, with no clear D. CDR3 in amino acids: CASNLDTVKRPQHF. CDR3 DNA: TGTGCCAGCAACCTAGACACCGTTAAACGGCCCCAGCATTTT.